The following is a T cell receptor beta chain sequence with its context. This entry comes from a study of cytomegalovirus exposure and HLA in healthy donors. This CDR3 comprises 12 residues. CDR1 is MNHEY and CDR2 is SMNVEV in the germline V gene (reference sequence). V dropped 6 bases and J dropped 10 bases, with 12 bases sitting between them. With 60 Vbeta and 13 Jbeta primers, the PCR was carried out. Under the authors' procedure: In a later analysis, 70 million to 80 million unique TCR beta chains included roughly 11 million shared by two or more donors. Method: immunoSEQ multiplex PCR; TCRdb's copy keeps in-frame clones and lacks some. V and J calls and clone size are copied from that table; D and trimming were computed from the DNA. The data show 84,000 or so clones, 65% to 85% seen once.

The source is a woman between 50 and 59 years old in good health and CMV-seronegative. The rearrangement links TRBV27 to TRBJ1-4; the D gene is possibly TRBD1 (6 bases). Source material: PBMCs. The CDR3 nucleotides are TGTGCCAGCAGCGCTGTAGGGGGAAAACTGTTTTTT. The encoded protein is CASSAVGGKLFF.